This TCR beta chain originates from a study of PD-1 blockade in classical Hodgkin lymphoma. The study, taken as a whole, reports: Complete responders matched newly diagnosed patients in baseline diversity. Any patient who commenced nivolumab under 1 year after ASCT was excluded.

This CDR3 spans 13 amino acids. CDR1 is SGHAT and CDR2 is FQNNGV in the germline V gene. V lost 1 base and J lost 3, with 4 bases in between. As to this clone: Its specificity is unknown. Different DNA sequences within this sample yield the same CDR3.

Produced via immunoSEQ multiplex PCR; TCRdb's table is partial and in-frame only. The table records 80,000 to 100,000 clones, roughly 89% of them present only once. Every patient relapsed after autologous stem cell transplantation, and brentuximab vedotin exposure varied. The patients, who had relapsed/refractory classical Hodgkin lymphoma, achieved best responses of complete response, partial response or progressive disease. Sequenced material: peripheral blood mononuclear cells (PBMCs), taken at baseline. The V call is TRBV11-2, the J call TRBJ1-5; D call uncertain. This receptor was obtained from a human donor with classical Hodgkin lymphoma. CDR3 in DNA: TGTGCCAGCAGCTTAGGCCCCAATCAGCCCCAGCATTTT. Protein product: CASSLGPNQPQHF.